Here is one T cell receptor (beta chain) with its context. Its antigen is not yet known. It has no much larger one-base neighbor in the sample; base qualities were not kept. This specimen belongs to a study of OX40 agonist ivuxolimab in advanced cancers. Broadly, across the study: Ivuxolimab was an agonistic, fully human IgG2 monoclonal antibody directed against OX40 (CD134), a costimulatory receptor. Intravenous ivuxolimab was administered to patients every 2 weeks at six dose levels: 0.01, 0.1, 0.3, 1.5, 3 and 10 mg/kg. A male proportion of 70% to 90% and a mean age of approximately 55 years, ranging from about 20 to 79, were recorded for the dose-escalation cohort. Peripheral TCRbeta sequencing was intended to test whether TCR sequence diversity was altered and clonal T-cell expansion was caused by ivuxolimab. Prior anti-PD-1, anti-PD-L1 or anti-CTLA-4 therapy was permitted, and approximately 40% of dose-escalation patients had received checkpoint inhibitors. The paper reports the monotherapy dose-escalation portion (N of about 47 patients) of the phase I ivuxolimab trial. Of the approximately 50 patients in dose escalation, about 20 had hepatocellular carcinoma, roughly 15 had melanoma, 9 had renal cell carcinoma and 9 had head and neck cancer. Partial responses occurred in three dose-escalation patients: two with cutaneous melanoma and one with hepatocellular carcinoma. Broader findings and caveats from the paper: The antigen specificity of the clonally expanded peripheral T cells was not determined. On average, CD8+ T cells showed more expanded clones than CD4+ T cells after ivuxolimab. In the 0.1-3.0 mg/kg groups, partial responders were among the patients with the lowest normalized peripheral clonal expansion, particularly in CD8+ T cells. Low levels of normalized T-cell clonal expansion were also shown by some nonresponding patients. Clonal expansion of both CD4+ and CD8+ blood T cells was observed from baseline to week 6 at doses 0.1 to 3.0 mg/kg.

The trial excluded patients who had a history of autoimmune disease or were on systemic immunosuppression. Peripheral blood for TCR sequencing was collected from all dose cohorts at baseline, on cycle 4 day 1, and on cycle 7 day 1. Samples were obtained from an open-label, multicenter, first-in-human phase I dose-escalation trial of ivuxolimab. Adults with locally advanced or metastatic melanoma, renal cell, hepatocellular, or head and neck squamous cell carcinoma were enrolled in the trial. CD4+ and CD8+ T cells were sorted separately from peripheral blood before TCR sequencing. Genomic DNA was extracted from sorted cells for sequencing of the TCRbeta CDR3 region. The immunoSEQ Assay was used to sequence the TCRbeta CDR3 regions. TCRdb re-hosts the immuneACCESS table, in-frame sequences only. Its copies lack some clones; in the studies checked, an unresolved V gene accounts for under half of them, and the cause for the rest is not known. The sample records roughly 100,000 clones, about 92% of which are singletons. About 0.24% of the sample rests with the top ten.

The CDR3 has 13 amino acids, counting the end cysteine and phenylalanine. The kept DNA is CDR3 alone, 39 bases in frame from the first base. Trimming removed 4 bases from V and 4 bases from J, leaving 10 bases between the germline ends. The germline V gene yields LGHNA for CDR1 and YSLEER for CDR2. The V gene is TRBV4-3 and the J gene is TRBJ2-5, with the D assignment possibly TRBD1 or TRBD2, given 5 matching bases for each. The clonotype comes from an adult with an advanced solid tumor such as melanoma, head and neck, liver or kidney cancer. This sample comprised CD4+ or CD8+ T cells sorted from blood, obtained in a trial of the OX40 agonist ivuxolimab. In nucleotides, the sequence is TGCGCCAGCAGCCGACAGAGCGGAGAGACCCAGTACTTC. The encoded protein is CASSRQSGETQYF.